This TCR beta chain was captured by sequencing in a study of T cell responses to AZD1222 COVID-19 vaccine. Study results and caveats: Spike-specific TCR breadth and depth grew following two AZD1222 doses. Clonal diversity was possibly underestimated; the donors were predominantly white British and more often female.

TCRdb's copy holds only in-frame clones and misses some; the assay was immunoSEQ multiplex PCR. The repertoire consists of roughly 72,000 clones, with 85% occurring once and the leading ten covering 20%. A remark on this clone: Its antigen is unknown.

The sequence derives from an adult in good health. Sequencing was performed on peripheral blood, taken on day 0 of AZD1222 vaccination.

The CDR3 coding sequence is TGCGCCAGCAGCCTAGTCCAAAGGGTTCAGCCCCAGCATTTT. It is translated as CASSLVQRVQPQHF. This rearrangement joins TRBV4-1 to TRBJ1-5; unclear D gene. Trimming removed 4 bases at V and 6 bases at J, with 13 bases between. Germline CDR1 is MGHRA and CDR2 is YSYEKL. The CDR3 spans 14 residues.